The T cell receptor beta chain described here comes from a study of T-cell reconstitution after alpha-beta-depleted transplantation in children. The table lists this clonotype with a few counts. What it binds is not known. The V and J ends lost 3 bases and 1 base respectively, with 9 bases between them. Looked up from germline, CDR1 is SGHDN and CDR2 is FVKESK. This CDR3 has 15 residues. Whole-study results and caveats: Newly made T cells mostly supplied T-cell counts and diversity one year after transplant. Some patients showed high day-60 TCRbeta diversity, which derived from surviving recipient T cells and thymic progenitors. Several hundred expanded graft clones reportedly were the source of alpha-beta T cells about two months after transplant.

Unique molecular identifiers tagged the TCRbeta library. TCRdb called the PCR reads again in MiXCR, with one record for every CDR3 protein. The profile shows 500,000 to 750,000 distinct CDR3 sequences, about an eighth of them singletons. The source was PBMCs, mostly from graft donor cells, collected 360 days after TCRalphabeta/CD19-depleted stem cell transplant. This sequence was found in a male patient aged 10 to 17 who had a stem cell transplant for acute myeloid leukemia, so the T cells may come from the graft donor. V usage is TRBV14 and J usage is TRBJ2-2, with no clear D. CDR3 DNA sequence: TGTGCCAGCAGCCATCGTAGCCTGAACACCGGGGAGCTGTTTTTT. This translates into CASSHRSLNTGELFF.